The 29 T cell receptor beta chains in this list originate from one sample, sequenced in a study of T cell changes during pregnancy in multiple sclerosis. TCRdb's table, derived via immunoSEQ multiplex PCR, lists solely in-frame clones and lacks some. The data hold about 40,000 clones, with roughly 90% observed a single time. The sequenced sample was CD4+ T cells from peripheral blood mononuclear cells, obtained in the second trimester of pregnancy. These TCRs come from a female donor with multiple sclerosis, enrolled in a pregnancy study.

The gene calls are TRBV5-4 and TRBJ1-2; 9 bases are a match to TRBD1. The CDR3 is 14 residues long. Germline CDR1 is SGHNT and CDR2 is YYREEE (reference sequence). V trimming: 0 bases; J trimming: 7 bases; junction bases outside the gene matches: 4. The CDR3 sequence is CASSLGGQGAGYTF. CDR3 nucleotide sequence: TGTGCCAGCAGCTTGGGGGGACAGGGTGCTGGCTACACCTTC.

This clone was observed a few times. The rearrangement links TRBV5-6 to TRBJ1-1; the match to TRBD1 covers 10 bases. Germline V gene sequence: CDR1 SGHDT, CDR2 YYEEEE. This CDR3 spans 15 amino acids. Trimming took 4 bases from V and 6 from J; bases not matched to a gene: 9. The CDR3 reads CASSLTGTGESEAFF. In DNA form, the CDR3 reads TGTGCCAGCAGCCTGACCGGGACAGGGGAGTCTGAAGCTTTCTTT.

The sample holds one count of this clone. The rearrangement joins TRBV6-5 to TRBJ1-2, with 8 bases lining up with TRBD1. The CDR3 loop spans 14 amino acids. Germline assignment: CDR1 MNHEY and CDR2 SVGAGI. Unmatched junction bases numbered 5, after V lost 0 bases and J lost 8 bases. The CDR3 reads CASSYSTGGRGYTF. CDR3 nucleotides: TGTGCCAGCAGTTACTCAACAGGGGGAAGAGGCTACACCTTC.

V usage is TRBV5-1 and J usage is TRBJ1-6; tentatively, D is TRBD1 (5 bases). Germline V gene lookup returns CDR1 SGHRS and CDR2 YFSETQ. The CDR3 spans 15 residues. Deletions cut 0 bases from V and 8 bases from J, with 12 bases between. The CDR3: CASSLVGSRDSPLHF. DNA of the CDR3: TGCGCCAGCAGCTTGGTTGGCAGCAGGGATTCACCCCTCCACTTT. Full variable domain (remainder filled in from reference TRBV5-1 and TRBJ1-6): KAGVTQTPRYLIKTRGQQVTLSCSPISGHRSVSWYQQTPGQGLQFLFEYFSETQRNKGNFPGRFSGRQFSNSRSEMNVSTLELGDSALYLCASSLVGSRDSPLHFGNGTRLTVT.

The chain couples TRBV7-2 to TRBJ2-2, with TRBD2 matching 8 bases. With V trimmed by 4 bases and J by 4 bases, 2 bases remained unmatched. The length of the CDR3 is 14 residues. CDR1 and CDR2 from the germline V gene are SGHTA and FQGNSA. In DNA form, the CDR3 reads TGTGCCAGCAGCTGGAGCGGGGGCACCGGGGAGCTGTTTTTT. Protein sequence: CASSWSGGTGELFF.

V and J are TRBV2 and TRBJ1-1, with D possibly matching TRBD1 (6 bases). The CDR3 sequence is 13 residues long. Trimming removed 6 bases from V and 4 bases from J, with 12 bases in between. From germline, CDR1 is SNHLY and CDR2 FYNNEI. CDR3 DNA sequence: TGTGCCAGCAGGGAGCTAGGGGGCACTGAAGCTTTCTTT. This translates into CASRELGGTEAFF.

The gene calls are TRBV7-2 and TRBJ2-7; D not resolved. V shed 5 bases and J shed 2 bases, with 16 bases lying between them. The CDR3 sequence is 15 residues long. The germline V gene encodes CDR1 SGHTA and CDR2 FQGNSA. The DNA for the CDR3 is TGTGCCAGCAGCCAGCGCGGAGCTGCTACCTACGAGCAGTACTTC. This translates into CASSQRGAATYEQYF.

The V call is TRBV6-1, the J call TRBJ2-3; tentatively, D is TRBD2 (5 bases). CDR3 length: 16 residues. V was pared by 0 bases and J by 2 bases, with 12 bases between. CDR1 is MNHNS and CDR2 is SASEGT in the germline V gene. The CDR3 bases are TGTGCCAGCAGTGAAGCGATACTAGGACCCACAGATACGCAGTATTTT. Protein: CASSEAILGPTDTQYF.

The V and J genes are TRBV5-1 and TRBJ2-1; 8 bases line up with TRBD2. V was pared by 3 bases and J by 4 bases, with 6 bases of the junction left unmatched. Per the germline V gene, CDR1 is SGHRS and CDR2 is YFSETQ. CDR3 size: 15 residues. The CDR3 DNA follows: TGCGCCAGCAGCTCCGGACTAGCCGGATACAATGAGCAGTTCTTC. Protein sequence: CASSSGLAGYNEQFF.

The J gene is TRBJ1-3, the V gene TRBV5-1; no firm D call. The CDR3 runs to 13 residues. Germline V gene data show CDR1 as SGHRS and CDR2 as YFSETQ. V dropped 0 bases and J dropped 4 bases, with 5 bases sitting between them. The CDR3 DNA is TGCGCCAGCAGCTTGGCAGTGGGAAACACCATATATTTT. This codes for CASSLAVGNTIYF.

The chain uses TRBV18 and TRBJ2-7; D is perhaps TRBD1 (7 bases). Per germline, CDR1 KGHSH and CDR2 LQKENI. This CDR3 is built from 19 residues. Between the trimmed V and J ends, which lost 3 bases and 0 bases, there was a span of 24 bases. The chain's CDR3 is CASSPFIGQPGGSSYEQYF. In nucleotides, the CDR3 is TGTGCCAGCTCACCTTTTATTGGACAACCAGGGGGGAGCTCCTACGAGCAGTACTTC.

This chain joins TRBV6-6 and TRBJ2-1; 10 nucleotides line up with TRBD2. Trimming removed 4 bases from V and 6 bases from J; junction bases left unmatched: 6. Germline values: CDR1 MNHNY, CDR2 SVGAGI (reference sequence). There are 15 residues in the CDR3. This chain's CDR3 is CASSLQREGSNEQFF. DNA of the CDR3: TGTGCCAGCAGTTTACAGCGGGAGGGCTCCAATGAGCAGTTCTTC.

About this clone itself: This same CDR3 is encoded by further DNA sequences in the sample. The V call is TRBV5-6, the J call TRBJ2-5, with unresolved D. This CDR3 has 15 residues. Germline CDR1 and CDR2: SGHDT and YYEEEE. V was trimmed by 0 bases and J by 4 bases, leaving 13 bases between them. The CDR3 sequence: CASSLGTSGRETQYF. CDR3 nucleotide sequence: TGTGCCAGCAGCTTGGGAACCTCGGGTCGAGAGACCCAGTACTTC.

CDR3 amino acids: CASSRRTGMGSTEAFF. The CDR3 DNA follows: TGTGCCAGCTCTCGCCGGACAGGGATGGGGAGCACTGAAGCTTTCTTT. The chain combines TRBV11-2 with TRBJ1-1, with TRBD1 matching over 8 bases. V lost 8 bases and J lost 4; bases outside the gene matches: 15. CDR1 SGHAT and CDR2 FQNNGV come from the germline V gene. This CDR3 is built from 16 residues.

This chain uses TRBV6-6 with TRBJ1-2; 11 bases map to TRBD1. This CDR3 is 14 amino acids long. CDR1 is MNHNY and CDR2 is SVGAGI in the germline V gene (reference sequence). Germline trimming cut 0 bases from V and 8 bases from J; bases unmatched to any gene: 2. The CDR3 region is CASSYSGTGGGYTF. The CDR3 coding sequence is TGTGCCAGCAGTTACTCAGGGACAGGGGGAGGCTACACCTTC.

This chain joins TRBV5-1 and TRBJ2-1; 11 nucleotides align to TRBD1. The CDR3 is made up of 16 amino acids. V trimming: 4 bases; J trimming: 6 bases; junction bases outside the gene matches: 9. The germline CDR1 and CDR2 sequences are SGHRS and YFSETQ. CDR3 amino acids: CASSRLGQGGTNEQFF. DNA of the CDR3: TGCGCCAGCAGCCGACTGGGACAGGGGGGCACCAATGAGCAGTTCTTC.

The gene calls are TRBV5-6 and TRBJ2-3; no definite D call. Germline V lookup: CDR1 SGHDT, CDR2 YYEEEE. The CDR3 is 14 residues long. Trimming pared 0 bases from V and 0 bases from J, leaving 5 bases between. The CDR3 region has the DNA TGTGCCAGCAGCTTGGACTCTAGCACAGATACGCAGTATTTT. It specifies CASSLDSSTDTQYF. Supplemented by reference TRBV5-6 and TRBJ2-3, the full variable domain reads DAGVTQSPTHLIKTRGQQVTLRCSPKSGHDTVSWYQQALGQGPQFIFQYYEEEERQRGNFPDRFSGHQFPNYSSELNVNALLLGDSALYLCASSLDSSTDTQYFGPGTRLTVL.

As regards this clone: The junction departs from the called germline gene at one end, perhaps through a read error. The chain couples TRBV5-1 to TRBJ2-5; 14 nucleotides align to TRBD2. Per germline, CDR1 SGHRS and CDR2 YFSETQ. This CDR3 region has 13 residues. CDR3 residues: CASSYGTSGSSDF. Here the CDR3 DNA reads TGCGCCAGCAGCTACGGGACTAGCGGGAGCTCTGACTTC. The full variable domain, completed using reference TRBV5-1 and TRBJ2-5, is KAGVTQTPRYLIKTRGQQVTLSCSPISGHRSVSWYQQTPGQGLQFLFEYFSETQRNKGNFPGRFSGRQFSNSRSEMNVSTLELGDSALYLCASSYGTSGSSDFGPGTRLLVL.

V and J are TRBV28 and TRBJ2-6; 8 positions agree with TRBD1. Germline V gives CDR1 MDHEN, CDR2 SYDVKM. This CDR3 contains 17 residues. The J segment lost 0 bases and the V segment lost 2 bases, leaving 3 bases of the junction unmatched. CDR3: CASSLRTGSSGANVLTF. In DNA form, the CDR3 reads TGTGCCAGCAGTTTAAGGACAGGGAGCTCTGGGGCCAACGTCCTGACTTTC.

The chain couples TRBV10-3 to TRBJ1-5; 7 bases are shared with TRBD1. The CDR3 totals 15 residues. Germline-derived CDR1 and CDR2 are ENHRY and SYGVKD. Trimming took 0 bases from V and 6 from J; bases not matched to a gene: 5. The CDR3: CAISESRTGVQPQHF. The CDR3 nucleotides are TGTGCCATCAGTGAGTCCCGAACAGGGGTTCAGCCCCAGCATTTT.

The rearrangement uses TRBV5-1 and TRBJ2-5; a weak D match, TRBD1 (5 bases). This CDR3 contains 16 residues. V lost 1 base, J lost 4 bases, and 17 bases lay in between. Per germline, CDR1 SGHRS and CDR2 YFSETQ. Here the CDR3 reads CASSLIAGWQSETQYF. CDR3 sequence (DNA): TGCGCCAGCAGCTTGATTGCAGGGTGGCAGTCAGAGACCCAGTACTTC.

The chain recombines TRBV15 with TRBJ2-7; 10 nucleotides agree with TRBD1. The germline V gene encodes CDR1 LNHNV and CDR2 YYDKDF (reference sequence). The CDR3 sequence is 16 residues long. V trimming: 2 bases; J trimming: 4 bases; junction bases outside the gene matches: 8. The CDR3 loop reads CATSRSPGQGIYEQYF. Written as DNA, the CDR3 is TGTGCCACCAGCAGATCCCCGGGACAGGGGATTTACGAGCAGTACTTC.

This rearrangement joins TRBV6-1 to TRBJ1-2; 7 bases line up with TRBD1. CDR1 MNHNS and CDR2 SASEGT come from the germline V gene. Unmatched junction bases numbered 5, after V lost 5 bases and J lost 5 bases. The CDR3 runs 13 residues. The CDR3, as DNA: TGTGCCAGCAGTAGAGGGACAGCTTATGGCTACACCTTC. As protein: CASSRGTAYGYTF.

The rearrangement uses TRBV28 and TRBJ2-7, with TRBD2 matching 14 bases. V lost 10 bases and J lost 6; bases outside the gene matches: 5. This CDR3 spans 13 amino acids. Germline CDR1 is MDHEN and CDR2 is SYDVKM. The CDR3 sequence: CAIVGLAGGEQYF. The CDR3 region has the DNA TGTGCCATCGTTGGACTAGCGGGAGGCGAGCAGTACTTC.

The genes are TRBV19 and TRBJ1-5; TRBD1 aligns across 11 bases. The J segment lost 6 bases and the V segment lost 3 bases, leaving 7 bases of the junction unmatched. In germline, CDR1 is LNHDA, CDR2 SQIVND (reference sequence). CDR3 length: 16 residues. CDR3 coding DNA: TGTGCCAGTAGTATGGGGGCGGACAGGGGGCCTCAGCCCCAGCATTTT. It yields the protein CASSMGADRGPQPQHF.

The V gene is TRBV19, the J gene TRBJ2-7; a possible D gene is TRBD2 (5 bases). The ends were cut back, 2 bases at V and 3 bases at J, with 14 bases in the middle. Germline V lookup: CDR1 LNHDA, CDR2 SQIVND (reference sequence). The CDR3 totals 15 residues. The CDR3 region is CASSIRGPINYEQYF. CDR3 bases: TGTGCCAGTAGTATACGCGGGCCCATCAACTACGAGCAGTACTTC. Together with reference TRBV19 and TRBJ2-7, the CDR3 gives the full variable domain: DGGITQSPKYLFRKEGQNVTLSCEQNLNHDAMYWYRQDPGQGLRLIYYSQIVNDFQKGDIAEGYSVSREKKESFPLTVTSAQKNPTAFYLCASSIRGPINYEQYFGPGTRLTVT.

This clone was picked up a small number of times. V usage is TRBV6-1 and J usage is TRBJ1-1; D uncertain. Trimming removed 2 bases at V and 10 bases at J, with 17 bases between. This CDR3 is 14 amino acids long. The V gene's germline CDR1 is MNHNS and CDR2 SASEGT. The CDR3 nucleotides are TGTGCCAGCAGTGAAAAGTCCTATCCATGGAGAGCTTTCTTT. This translates into CASSEKSYPWRAFF.

The chain couples TRBV7-9 to TRBJ2-2; D call uncertain. The CDR3 is made up of 11 amino acids. V lost 8 bases and J 4 bases, leaving 5 bases between the germline ends. Germline-derived CDR1 and CDR2 are SEHNR and FQNEAQ (reference sequence). The CDR3 region has the DNA TGTGCCAGCGCGAGCACCGGGGAGCTGTTTTTT. Translating gives CASASTGELFF.

The genes are TRBV19 and TRBJ1-1; perhaps TRBD1 as D (5 bases). The CDR3 runs 15 residues. Germline-derived CDR1 and CDR2 are LNHDA and SQIVND (reference sequence). Trimming cost V 7 bases and J 11 bases, with 26 bases left between them. CDR3 sequence: CASIDIIKDKPWAFF. CDR3 in DNA: TGTGCCAGTATCGACATTATTAAGGACAAGCCTTGGGCTTTCTTT.